Below, 19 T cell receptor beta chains from the same sample are listed, as sequenced in a study of cytomegalovirus exposure and HLA in healthy donors. The PCR had 60 Vbeta and 13 Jbeta primers. Using immunoSEQ multiplex PCR, the repertoire was profiled, and TCRdb retains in-frame clones only, with some absent. Of over 80,000 clones listed, 75% to 85% are singletons. Sequencing used PBMCs. Receptors originate from a young man in good health and CMV-seropositive.

The chain couples TRBV7-6 to TRBJ2-7, with 9 bases identical to TRBD2. The CDR3 is made up of 16 amino acids. Trimming took 0 bases from V and 4 from J; bases not matched to a gene: 7. Germline V gives CDR1 SGHVS, CDR2 FNYEAQ. CDR3 in amino acids: CASSLASRTSAYEQYF. CDR3 coding DNA: TGTGCCAGCAGCTTAGCCTCCAGGACTAGCGCTTACGAGCAGTACTTC.

The chain couples TRBV7-2 to TRBJ2-3; perhaps TRBD2 as D (5 bases). Trimming shortened V by 7 bases and J by 3 bases, and 14 bases separated the two germline ends. The CDR3 runs to 14 residues. Germline V gives CDR1 SGHTA, CDR2 FQGNSA. The CDR3 sequence is CASTLRRTTDTQYF. CDR3 bases: TGTGCCAGCACCCTCAGGAGGACGACAGATACGCAGTATTTT. Full variable domain (remainder filled in from reference TRBV7-2 and TRBJ2-3): GAGVSQSPSNKVTEKGKDVELRCDPISGHTALYWYRQSLGQGLEFLIYFQGNSAPDKSGLPSDRFSAERTGGSVSTLTIQRTQQEDSAVYLCASTLRRTTDTQYFGPGTRLTVL.

The genes are TRBV28 and TRBJ2-1; no reliable D call. The CDR3 is made up of 12 amino acids. Germline loops: CDR1 MDHEN, CDR2 SYDVKM. V lost 6 bases, J lost 2 bases, and 5 bases lay in between. The CDR3 sequence: CASSPTYNEQFF. The CDR3 DNA reads as TGTGCCAGCAGCCCCACCTACAATGAGCAGTTCTTC.

V usage is TRBV27 and J usage is TRBJ1-4; D is unresolved. Trimming stripped 5 bases from V and 8 bases from J, with 12 bases between. The CDR3 sequence is 13 residues long. CDR1 is MNHEY, CDR2 SMNVEV, per germline (reference sequence). For the CDR3, the DNA is TGTGCCAGCAGTCTCTCAGGTTTAGAAAAACTGTTTTTT. Its translation is CASSLSGLEKLFF.

The chain uses TRBV28 and TRBJ1-2; D is ambiguous. The germline CDR1 and CDR2 sequences are MDHEN and SYDVKM. CDR3 length: 16 residues. Trimming stripped 2 bases from V and 2 bases from J, with 15 bases between. The CDR3 reads CASSLAVRTKNYGYTF. CDR3 in DNA: TGTGCCAGCAGTTTAGCCGTACGAACTAAGAACTATGGCTACACCTTC.

The chain couples TRBV2 to TRBJ2-3; TRBD2 aligns across 10 bases. Germline lookup yields CDR1 SNHLY and CDR2 FYNNEI. This CDR3 spans 16 amino acids. V dropped 6 bases and J dropped 1; count of bases not matched to a gene: 7. Here the CDR3 DNA reads TGTGCCAGCAGACTCTTAACTAGCGGGGGCACAGATACGCAGTATTTT. It specifies CASRLLTSGGTDTQYF.

This sequence joins TRBV5-1 and TRBJ2-7; 11 nucleotides align to TRBD2. CDR1 and CDR2 (germline): SGHRS, YFSETQ. This CDR3 region has 17 residues. Trimming cost V 4 bases and J 7 bases; bases outside gene matches: 16. The CDR3, as DNA: TGCGCCAGCAGCCTAATAGCGGGAGGGCCTGGTCGACGGGAGCAGTACTTC. Amino acids: CASSLIAGGPGRREQYF. The full variable domain, completed using reference TRBV5-1 and TRBJ2-7, is KAGVTQTPRYLIKTRGQQVTLSCSPISGHRSVSWYQQTPGQGLQFLFEYFSETQRNKGNFPGRFSGRQFSNSRSEMNVSTLELGDSALYLCASSLIAGGPGRREQYFGPGTRLTVT.

The chain has TRBV27 and TRBJ2-1; TRBD2 matches at 10 bases. Losses at the gene ends were 6 bases for V and 5 bases for J; bases not matched to a gene: 4. This CDR3 has 14 residues. CDR1 is MNHEY and CDR2 is SMNVEV in the germline V gene (reference sequence). Written as DNA, the CDR3 is TGTGCCAGCAGGTCCGGACTAGCGGACAATGAGCAGTTCTTC. Translated: CASRSGLADNEQFF.

A single count supports this clone. J is TRBJ2-1 and V is TRBV15; 13 bases fit TRBD2. The V gene's germline CDR1 is LNHNV and CDR2 YYDKDF (reference sequence). The CDR3 sequence is 19 residues long. The V segment lost 5 bases and the J segment 0 bases; nucleotides outside the gene matches: 10. The CDR3 region has the DNA TGTGCCACCAGCGAGGGGGGACTAGCGGGATTTAGCTCCTACAATGAGCAGTTCTTC. As protein: CATSEGGLAGFSSYNEQFF. Together with reference TRBV15 and TRBJ2-1, the CDR3 gives the full variable domain: DAMVIQNPRYQVTQFGKPVTLSCSQTLNHNVMYWYQQKSSQAPKLLFHYYDKDFNNEADTPDNFQSRRPNTSFCFLDIRSPGLGDTAMYLCATSEGGLAGFSSYNEQFFGPGTRLTVL.

CDR3 amino acids: CSARMGRKLFF. CDR3 sequence (DNA): TGCAGTGCGAGGATGGGGCGAAAACTGTTTTTT. The chain couples TRBV20-1 to TRBJ1-4; possibly TRBD1 for D (5 bases). Germline V gene sequence: CDR1 DFQATT, CDR2 SNEGSKA (reference sequence). V gave up 6 bases and J gave up 10 bases, with 12 bases separating them. This CDR3 region has 11 residues.

The gene calls are TRBV11-2 and TRBJ1-2; the D is unclear. V was pared by 3 bases and J by 4 bases, with 12 bases between. CDR1 and CDR2 from the germline V gene are SGHAT and FQNNGV. The CDR3 runs 14 residues. The CDR3 DNA is TGTGCCAGCAGCTTCGAGGGTTTCGGCTATGGCTACACCTTC. Translation gives CASSFEGFGYGYTF.

About this clone itself: This CDR3 is missing its conserved last phenylalanine or tryptophan, likely due to a read error. The rearrangement uses TRBV7-9 and TRBJ1-1; a weak D match, TRBD1 (5 bases). Germline V gives CDR1 SEHNR, CDR2 FQNEAQ (reference sequence). The CDR3 spans 18 residues. Trimming removed 7 bases at V and 0 bases at J, with 24 bases between. CDR3 bases: TGTGCCAGCACCACACTTTCCGGAGGGGACGTCGTGAACACTGAAGCTTTCCTT. This encodes CASTTLSGGDVVNTEAFL.

V gene TRBV5-4 combines with J gene TRBJ2-1, with 8 nucleotides matching TRBD2. CDR3 length: 18 amino acids. The junction had 9 bases not matched to a gene; V was cut back by 1 base and J by 0 bases. Germline CDR1 SGHNT, CDR2 YYREEE (reference sequence). Here the CDR3 reads CASSLSTSGGRSYNEQFF. DNA of the CDR3: TGTGCCAGCAGCTTGTCAACCAGCGGGGGCCGCTCCTACAATGAGCAGTTCTTC.

The chain combines TRBV28 with TRBJ2-1; D is possibly TRBD2 (7 bases). CDR1 MDHEN and CDR2 SYDVKM come from the germline V gene. The CDR3 runs 15 residues. Trimming removed 3 bases from V and 3 bases from J, with 12 bases in between. CDR3 amino acids: CASSLPGGRYNEQFF. CDR3 DNA: TGTGCCAGCAGTTTGCCGGGGGGCCGCTACAATGAGCAGTTCTTC.

Here the CDR3 reads CASSLPLLADIDTQYF. The CDR3 bases are TGTGCCAGCAGCTTACCTCTACTAGCGGATATAGATACGCAGTATTTT. V and J are TRBV11-2 and TRBJ2-3, with 8 bases lining up with TRBD2. Trimming cost V 2 bases and J 5 bases; bases outside gene matches: 9. CDR1 and CDR2 (germline): SGHAT, FQNNGV. The CDR3 is made up of 16 amino acids.

The chain joins TRBV6-5 to TRBJ2-2; tentative D call: TRBD2 (6 bases). The CDR3 is 16 amino acids. From germline, CDR1 is MNHEY and CDR2 SVGAGI. The germline V and J ends were trimmed by 4 bases and 7 bases, with 19 bases remaining between them. This CDR3 reads CASSSLGREHVGELFF. CDR3 nucleotide sequence: TGTGCCAGCAGTTCCCTCGGACGGGAGCATGTCGGGGAGCTGTTTTTT.

This chain links TRBV6-1 with TRBJ1-4; tentatively, D is TRBD1 (6 bases). The germline V gene has CDR1 MNHNS and CDR2 SASEGT. Trimming took 2 bases from V and 3 from J, leaving 10 bases between them. The CDR3 consists of 15 residues. The CDR3 region is CASSETTGPNEKLFF. CDR3 nucleotides: TGTGCCAGCAGTGAAACGACAGGACCTAATGAAAAACTGTTTTTT.

This sequence joins TRBV30 and TRBJ2-7; maybe TRBD1 (6 bases). Looked up from germline, CDR1 is GTSNPN and CDR2 is SVGIG (reference sequence). The CDR3 covers 12 residues. Trimming left V 1 base short and J 5 bases short, with 9 bases between. The CDR3 DNA sequence: TGTGCCTGGAGTGACAGGGCCAACGAGCAGTACTTC. Translating it yields CAWSDRANEQYF.

This clone was observed a single time. This chain joins TRBV19 and TRBJ2-3, with 9 bases that match TRBD2. V shed 4 bases and J 1 base; nucleotides not matched to a gene: 0. CDR3 length: 14 residues. Germline V gene lookup returns CDR1 LNHDA and CDR2 SQIVND (reference sequence). DNA of the CDR3: TGTGCCAGTAGTAGCGGGAGGGGCACAGATACGCAGTATTTT. This sequence encodes CASSSGRGTDTQYF.